This T cell receptor (beta chain) originates from a study of blood T cell repertoires in COVID-19. Across the whole study: The study drew acute and convalescent COVID-19 samples from the United States, Italy and Spain.

Produced via immunoSEQ multiplex PCR; TCRdb's table is partial and in-frame only. The sample has more than 100,000 clones, roughly 88% seen once; the top ten hold roughly 2.1%. Germline CDR1 SGDLS, CDR2 YYNGEE. V lost 4 bases to trimming and J lost 5 bases; unmatched junction nucleotides: 8. The CDR3 is 14 residues long. The sample was peripheral blood. This chain uses TRBV9 with TRBJ2-5, with 7 bases fitting TRBD1. The origin of this receptor is a man between 65 and 85 years old with active COVID-19. This CDR3 reads CASSPTDRAETQYF. In DNA form, the CDR3 reads TGTGCCAGCAGCCCTACTGACAGGGCGGAGACCCAGTACTTC.